One sample yielded the 16 T cell receptor beta chains listed below, sequenced in a study of human T cells and chemical hapten exposure. A single record per CDR3 protein comes from TCRdb applying MiXCR to the RACE reads. The sample holds 190,000 or so distinct CDR3 sequences, about 25% seen once. Specified time point: patch test 3, about 24 weeks after DPC sensitization. Indicated treatment: therapeutic diphenylcyclopropenone sensitization with weekly scalp DPC. The sample was whole blood, taken in connection with sensitization to the hapten diphenylcyclopropenone (DPC). These receptors all come from a woman between 40 and 55 years old with alopecia areata. Some clones in this sample may be carry-over from other donors' samples.

This clonotype was seen just once. The chain links TRBV12-3 or TRBV12-4 to TRBJ2-7; D may correspond to TRBD1 or TRBD2 (6 bases each). The germline V and J ends were trimmed by 6 bases and 2 bases, with 14 bases remaining between them. The length of the CDR3 is 14 residues. This CDR3 is CASSLQGGPYEQYF. The CDR3 DNA reads as TGTGCCAGCAGCTTACAGGGAGGTCCCTACGAGCAGTACTTC.

The V and J genes are TRBV29-1 and TRBJ2-2; TRBD1 matches at 7 bases. Germline V lookup: CDR1 SQVTM, CDR2 ANQGSEA. V lost 4 bases, J lost 2 bases, and 7 bases stayed unmatched. This CDR3 has 15 residues. This chain's CDR3 is CSVVIGGDNTGELFF. The CDR3 nucleotides are TGCAGCGTTGTCATAGGGGGCGATAACACCGGGGAGCTGTTTTTT.

This clonotype has just a few counts. This chain joins TRBV20-1 and TRBJ2-1; 8 nucleotides align to TRBD2. Germline trimming cut 1 base from V and 5 bases from J; bases unmatched to any gene: 4. CDR3 length: 14 residues. From germline, CDR1 is DFQATT and CDR2 SNEGSKA (reference sequence). CDR3 nucleotide sequence: TGCAGTGCTAGAGTGGACGGGAGGGACAATGAGCAGTTCTTC. This codes for CSARVDGRDNEQFF.

This chain uses TRBV12-3 or TRBV12-4 with TRBJ1-2; TRBD1 is a possible D gene (5 bases). The CDR3 spans 14 residues. V was shortened by 8 bases and J by 2 bases, with 15 bases between the two germline ends. The CDR3 protein is CASRRAGLNYGYTF. The CDR3 DNA sequence: TGTGCCAGCCGTAGGGCAGGGCTCAACTATGGCTACACCTTC.

The genes are TRBV20-1 and TRBJ1-3, with D possibly being TRBD1 (6 bases). CDR1 and CDR2 from the germline V gene are DFQATT and SNEGSKA (reference sequence). The CDR3 has 15 amino acids. V lost 1 base to trimming and J lost 4 bases, with 14 bases between them. CDR3 residues: CSARGAGARGNTIYF. The CDR3 DNA sequence: TGCAGTGCTAGAGGTGCGGGGGCGAGAGGAAACACCATATATTTT.

The genes are TRBV7-3 and TRBJ2-1, with a tentative D call TRBD2 (5 bases). The CDR3 loop spans 19 amino acids. Germline assignment: CDR1 SGHTA and CDR2 FQGTGA. Trimming cost V 1 base and J 1 base, with 20 bases left between them. CDR3 nucleotides: TGTGCCAGCAGCTTAAGAGGGCTAGAACTCCACTTTTCCTACAATGAGCAGTTCTTC. Its translation is CASSLRGLELHFSYNEQFF.

This clonotype was found once. The V call is TRBV10-3, the J call TRBJ2-3; a possible D gene is TRBD2 (7 bases). The CDR3 is 13 amino acids. The germline V gene encodes CDR1 ENHRY and CDR2 SYGVKD. V dropped 3 bases and J dropped 4 bases, with 8 bases sitting between them. CDR3 amino acids: CAISEGGADTQYF. DNA for the CDR3: TGTGCCATCAGTGAAGGGGGGGCAGATACGCAGTATTTT.

This clonotype appeared a few times. The rearrangement joins TRBV6-2 or TRBV6-3 to TRBJ2-5, with D possibly being TRBD2 (6 bases). Trimming pared 0 bases from V and 2 bases from J, leaving 7 bases between. Germline V gene data show CDR1 as MNHEY and CDR2 as SVGEGT. The CDR3 totals 14 residues. CDR3 residues: CASSYSTRQETQYF. The CDR3 bases are TGTGCCAGCAGTTACTCGACTAGACAAGAGACCCAGTACTTC.

This clonotype has just a few counts. J is TRBJ2-3 and V is TRBV7-9, with D unclear. Germline V gene data show CDR1 as SEHNR and CDR2 as FQNEAQ (reference sequence). The ends were cut back, 2 bases at V and 3 bases at J, with 3 bases in the middle. The CDR3 is 12 residues long. CDR3 sequence reads: CASSLRTDTQYF. CDR3 DNA sequence: TGTGCCAGCAGCTTAAGAACAGATACGCAGTATTTT.

The gene calls are TRBV4-3 and TRBJ1-1, with 7 bases that match TRBD1. The CDR3 runs 15 residues. With 4 bases clipped from V and 0 bases from J, the junction kept 5 bases outside the gene matches. CDR1 and CDR2 (germline): LGHNA, YSLEER. CDR3 coding DNA: TGCGCCAGCAGCCGGACCGGGACAGTGAACACTGAAGCTTTCTTT. This gives the protein CASSRTGTVNTEAFF.

The V gene is TRBV28, the J gene TRBJ2-5; D is perhaps TRBD1 (5 bases). Germline CDR1 MDHEN, CDR2 SYDVKM. This CDR3 region has 16 residues. The V end was cut by 2 bases, the J end by 4 bases, with 17 bases between. The CDR3 sequence is CASSLPAGVRGETQYF. The DNA of the CDR3 is TGTGCCAGCAGTTTACCCGCTGGTGTTAGGGGAGAGACCCAGTACTTC.

Comment on this clonotype: Given a much more abundant clone one base away, this may be a read error. The chain has TRBV29-1 and TRBJ2-2, with D possibly being TRBD2 (6 bases). The CDR3 runs 13 residues. The germline gives CDR1 SQVTM, CDR2 ANQGSEA. CDR3 bases: TGCAGCGTGGACACCAGGGTCCCCGGGGGGCTGTTTTTT. Protein product: CSVDTRVPGGLFF.

This clonotype has only a few counts. The rearrangement links TRBV10-3 to TRBJ2-5, with 7 bases identical to TRBD2. CDR1 ENHRY and CDR2 SYGVKD come from the germline V gene. Trimming cost V 5 bases and J 2 bases; bases outside gene matches: 2. CDR3 length: 13 amino acids. The CDR3 DNA reads as TGTGCCATCAGTCGGACTAGGCAAGAGACCCAGTACTTC. Translated, it gives CAISRTRQETQYF.

For this clonotype: Compared with germline, one end of the junction differs, possibly owing to a read error. The J gene is TRBJ2-7, the V gene TRBV7-8; D possibly corresponds to TRBD2 (7 bases). This CDR3 region has 14 residues. The V gene's germline CDR1 is SGHVS and CDR2 FQNEAQ. DNA of the CDR3: TGTGCCAGCAGCTTACTCACGGAAGGGGGGGGGAGCGTTTTC. Its translation is CASSLLTEGGGSVF.

This clonotype was seen only a few times. This sequence joins TRBV29-1 and TRBJ1-3; TRBD1 matches at 8 bases. With 7 bases clipped from V and 0 bases from J, the junction kept 5 bases outside the gene matches. The V gene's germline CDR1 is SQVTM and CDR2 ANQGSEA. The CDR3 runs to 14 residues. CDR3 residues: CSARTGSSGNTIYF. DNA of the CDR3: TGCAGCGCCCGGACAGGGAGCTCTGGAAACACCATATATTTT. Looking up the rest from reference TRBV29-1 and TRBJ1-3 gives the full variable domain: SAVISQKPSRDICQRGTSLTIQCQVDSQVTMMFWYRQQPGQSLTLIATANQGSEATYESGFVIDKFPISRPNLTFSTLTVSNMSPEDSSIYLCSARTGSSGNTIYFGEGSWLTVV.

This chain uses TRBV21-1 with TRBJ2-7; the D call TRBD2 from the table was never checked on the DNA. TRBV21-1 is marked as a pseudogene. This CDR3 has 15 amino acids. CDR3 amino acids: CASSKLAGERDEQYF. In DNA form, the CDR3 reads TGTGCCAGCAGCAAACTAGCGGGCGAACGGGACGAGCAGTACTTC.